This is a list of T cell receptor beta chains from one sample in a study of regulatory T cells in long-lasting Graves disease. TCRdb used MiXCR to reprocess the multiplex PCR reads, holding one entry per CDR3 protein. The repertoire consists of more than 300,000 distinct CDR3 sequences, with 12% occurring once and the leading ten covering approximately 17%. These same data were also listed under a study on T cells in Graves' hyperthyroidism and ophthalmopathy.

Sequencing used peripheral blood mononuclear cells (PBMCs), obtained at new diagnosis, from a patient treated with antithyroid drugs. The origin of the receptors is a woman aged 18-30 years with Graves disease. Each CDR3 is given with its conserved first and last residue. D genes are given only for firm matches. A clone size is listed for some rows: how often the clone was seen (once, few, many), or a class if it is expanded.

J gene	D gene	clone size	V gene	CDR3 protein	CDR3 DNA
TRBJ2-1	TRBD2	many	TRBV7-2	CASSAGLAGVEQFF	TGTGCCAGCAGCGCTGGACTAGCGGGAGTTGAGCAGTTCTTC
TRBJ1-1	.	many	TRBV7-2	CASSLGIANTEAFF	TGTGCCAGCAGCTTAGGGATTGCGAACACTGAAGCTTTCTTT
TRBJ1-2	.	few	TRBV6-4	CASSPISGYGYTF	TGTGCCAGCAGCCCCATATCGGGCTATGGCTACACCTTC
TRBJ2-1	.	many	TRBV20-1	CSAAGPKRNEQFF	TGCAGTGCTGCCGGGCCAAAGCGCAATGAGCAGTTCTTC
TRBJ2-7	.	many	TRBV19	CASRAAGRSTYEQYF	TGTGCCAGTAGAGCGGCGGGACGGAGCACCTACGAGCAGTACTTC
TRBJ2-5	.	few	TRBV7-8	CASSLGLRAAQETQYF	TGTGCCAGCAGCTTAGGTCTGCGAGCGGCGCAAGAGACCCAGTACTTC
TRBJ2-1	TRBD1	many	TRBV5-1	CASSLLGQGWDEQFF	TGCGCCAGCAGCTTACTAGGACAGGGGTGGGATGAGCAGTTCTTC
TRBJ1-1	TRBD1	many	TRBV20-1	CSAPTGGTEAFF	TGCAGTGCTCCTACAGGGGGCACTGAAGCTTTCTTT
TRBJ1-4	.	.	TRBV12-3/TRBV12-4	CASSEAGLNEKLFF	TGTGCCAGCAGTGAAGCGGGTCTTAATGAAAAACTGTTTTTT
TRBJ1-4	TRBD1	many	TRBV27	CASQGALGEKLFF	TGTGCCAGCCAGGGGGCGTTGGGTGAAAAACTGTTTTTT
TRBJ1-5	TRBD1	.	TRBV7-8	CASSLWDRPSNQPQHF	TGTGCCAGCAGCTTATGGGACAGACCAAGCAATCAGCCCCAGCATTTT
TRBJ1-5	.	.	TRBV28	CASSFHIVGNQPQHF	TGTGCCAGCAGTTTCCACATAGTAGGCAATCAGCCCCAGCATTTT
TRBJ1-5	.	many	TRBV3-1	CASSQGALGQSNQPQHF	TGTGCCAGCAGCCAAGGGGCCCTGGGACAAAGTAATCAGCCCCAGCATTTT
TRBJ1-6	TRBD1	many	TRBV20-1	CSARSGTGSSYNSPLHF	TGCAGTGCTAGGAGCGGGACAGGGAGCTCCTATAATTCACCCCTCCACTTT
TRBJ1-1	.	many	TRBV9	CASSVAETNTEAFF	TGTGCCAGCAGCGTGGCAGAAACGAACACTGAAGCTTTCTTT
TRBJ2-1	.	many	TRBV13	CASSLSWTVYNEQFF	TGTGCCAGCAGCTTAAGCTGGACAGTCTACAATGAGCAGTTCTTC
TRBJ1-1	.	.	TRBV3-1	CASNTRAGANTEAFF	TGTGCCAGCAACACGAGGGCCGGGGCTAACACTGAAGCTTTCTTT
TRBJ2-2	.	many	TRBV20-1	CSASGTPNTGELFF	TGCAGTGCTAGTGGGACACCAAACACCGGGGAGCTGTTTTTT
TRBJ1-5	.	many	TRBV2	CASSERLGGQPQHF	TGTGCCAGCAGTGAGCGCCTCGGCGGTCAGCCCCAGCATTTT
TRBJ2-5	TRBD2	many	TRBV18	CASSPTSGDSVTQYF	TGTGCCAGCTCACCAACTAGCGGGGACTCTGTGACCCAGTACTTC
TRBJ2-4	TRBD2	many	TRBV20-1	CSAPCPRRLAGVCGAKNIQYF	TGCAGTGCTCCGTGCCCTAGGAGGCTAGCGGGAGTATGTGGGGCCAAAAACATTCAGTACTTC
TRBJ2-6	.	few	TRBV7-3	CASSLTTGAGGANVLTF	TGTGCCAGCAGCTTAACAACGGGGGCAGGTGGGGCCAACGTCCTGACTTTC
TRBJ2-3	TRBD2	many	TRBV28	CASSLTSVNTDTQYF	TGTGCCAGCAGTTTGACTAGCGTAAACACAGATACGCAGTATTTT
TRBJ2-5	TRBD2	many	TRBV27	CASSLSYSGAGETQYF	TGTGCCAGCAGTTTATCGTACAGCGGGGCAGGAGAGACCCAGTACTTC
TRBJ1-1	.	many	TRBV7-9	CASSLGEGAFF	TGTGCCAGCAGCTTAGGTGAAGGGGCTTTCTTT
TRBJ1-2	.	few	TRBV10-3	CAISESGREYYGYTF	TGTGCCATCAGTGAGTCAGGGAGGGAATACTATGGCTACACCTTC
TRBJ1-3	.	many	TRBV27	CASSLSANSGNTIYF	TGTGCCAGCAGTTTATCAGCGAACTCTGGAAACACCATATATTTT
TRBJ1-2	.	many	TRBV7-8	CASSERTTNYGYTF	TGTGCCAGCAGCGAGAGGACTACTAACTATGGCTACACCTTC
TRBJ1-6	.	many	TRBV6-1	CASSPKHAPLHF	TGTGCCAGCAGTCCCAAGCACGCACCCCTCCACTTT
TRBJ2-7	.	many	TRBV20-1	CSATRRSGANEQYF	TGCAGTGCTACAAGGAGGAGCGGTGCAAACGAGCAGTACTTC
TRBJ2-7	.	few	TRBV4-1	CASSQGEVTYYEQYF	TGCGCCAGCAGCCAAGGAGAGGTTACCTACTACGAGCAGTACTTC
TRBJ1-1	TRBD1	many	TRBV4-1	CASSQGQGARNTEAFF	TGTGCCAGCAGCCAAGGGCAGGGGGCGAGAAACACTGAAGCTTTCTTT
TRBJ2-1	TRBD2	.	TRBV20-1	CSVYPGLAASNEQFF	TGCAGTGTTTACCCGGGACTAGCGGCGAGCAATGAGCAGTTCTTC
TRBJ1-2	.	many	TRBV6-2/TRBV6-3	CASSYSSTGSYTF	TGTGCCAGCAGTTACTCCTCCACAGGGAGCTACACCTTC
TRBJ2-7	TRBD1	.	TRBV12-3/TRBV12-4	CASSRGQGAGEQYF	TGTGCCAGCAGCAGGGGACAGGGGGCCGGCGAGCAGTACTTC
TRBJ1-1	TRBD1	many	TRBV6-1	CASSLDRVEAFF	TGTGCCAGCAGCTTAGACAGGGTCGAAGCTTTCTTT
TRBJ2-3	TRBD2	many	TRBV28	CATSWLAGSRGTQYF	TGTGCCACCTCCTGGCTAGCGGGATCTCGGGGGACGCAGTATTTT
TRBJ2-1	.	.	TRBV20-1	CSARRGLYNEQFF	TGCAGTGCTAGACGGGGGCTCTACAATGAGCAGTTCTTC
TRBJ1-2	.	few	TRBV29-1	CSASEGFGGGYTF	TGCAGCGCCTCGGAGGGGTTCGGTGGTGGCTACACCTTC
TRBJ2-2	TRBD1	many	TRBV18	CASSTGQGATGELFF	TGTGCCAGCTCAACGGGACAGGGGGCCACCGGGGAGCTGTTTTTT
TRBJ1-5	TRBD1	few	TRBV6-1	CASRRDRASAQHF	TGTGCCAGCAGACGGGACAGGGCATCAGCCCAGCATTTT
TRBJ1-4	TRBD1	many	TRBV28	CASSLSGQGDEKLFF	TGTGCCAGCAGTTTATCGGGACAGGGGGATGAAAAACTGTTTTTT
TRBJ1-2	.	few	TRBV27	CASSVDSSYGYTF	TGTGCCAGCAGTGTGGACTCGAGCTATGGCTACACCTTC
TRBJ2-3	TRBD2	few	TRBV2	CASQITSGPSTDTQYF	TGTGCCAGCCAGATTACTAGCGGACCTAGCACAGATACGCAGTATTTT
TRBJ2-1	TRBD1	.	TRBV20-1	CSANGDRGPYNEQFF	TGCAGTGCGAACGGAGACAGGGGGCCCTACAATGAGCAGTTCTTC
TRBJ2-1	TRBD2	few	TRBV19	CASSPPGRGYNEQFF	TGTGCCAGTAGTCCCCCAGGGAGGGGTTACAATGAGCAGTTCTTC
TRBJ2-7	TRBD1	many	TRBV29-1	CSVSGQGAGYEQYF	TGCAGCGTCTCCGGTCAGGGGGCTGGCTACGAGCAGTACTTC